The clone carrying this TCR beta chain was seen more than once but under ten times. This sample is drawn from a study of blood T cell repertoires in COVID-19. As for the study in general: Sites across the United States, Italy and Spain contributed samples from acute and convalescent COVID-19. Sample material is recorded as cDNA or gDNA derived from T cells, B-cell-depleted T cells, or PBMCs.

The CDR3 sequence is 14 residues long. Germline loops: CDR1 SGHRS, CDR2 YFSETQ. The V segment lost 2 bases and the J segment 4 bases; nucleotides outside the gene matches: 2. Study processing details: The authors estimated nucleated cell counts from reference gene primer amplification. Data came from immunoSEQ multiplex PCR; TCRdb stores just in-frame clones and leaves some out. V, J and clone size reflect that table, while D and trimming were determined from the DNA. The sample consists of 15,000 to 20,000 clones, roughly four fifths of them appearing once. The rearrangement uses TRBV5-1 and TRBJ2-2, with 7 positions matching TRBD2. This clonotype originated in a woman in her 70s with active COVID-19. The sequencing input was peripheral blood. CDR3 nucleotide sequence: TGCGCCAGCAGCTTTGGCGGGGGCACCGGGGAGCTGTTTTTT. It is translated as CASSFGGGTGELFF.